This T cell receptor (beta chain) was found in a study of blood T cell repertoires in COVID-19. Background on the study: Donors in the United States, Italy and Spain gave samples during acute or convalescent COVID-19. Sources were T cells, B-cell-depleted T cells, or PBMCs; the material itself was cDNA or gDNA.

In the authors' workflow: Using reference gene primer amplification, nucleated cell counts were estimated. Sequencing used immunoSEQ multiplex PCR; TCRdb keeps in-frame clones, though not all of them. The V and J calls and clone size are taken from that table; D and trimming were inferred from the DNA. The sample has about 210,000 clones, 81% seen once. Sequenced material: PBMCs or T cells enriched from blood (not recorded which). This TCR was recovered from a woman between 45 and 60 years old with acute COVID-19.

CDR3 DNA: TGTGCCAGCAGCTTATCGGGGGGCCCCTATAATTCACCCCTCCACTTT. It codes for CASSLSGGPYNSPLHF. This chain joins TRBV11-2 and TRBJ1-6; D is possibly TRBD1 (6 bases). The CDR3 consists of 16 residues. V dropped 2 bases and J dropped 2 bases, with 10 bases sitting between them. Per germline, CDR1 SGHAT and CDR2 FQNNGV.